The T cell receptor beta chain under discussion was sequenced for a study of cytomegalovirus exposure and HLA in healthy donors. The junction had 11 bases not matched to a gene; V was cut back by 3 bases and J by 7 bases. CDR1 GTSNPN and CDR2 SVGIG come from the germline V gene (reference sequence). The CDR3 runs to 14 residues. PCR primers comprised 60 Vbeta and 13 Jbeta primers. Clones were read by immunoSEQ multiplex PCR, and TCRdb kept only the in-frame ones, dropping some. This sample has roughly 100,000 clones, with approximately 80% found just once. Study-level points and caveats: Analysis was carried out at a later point, and it linked a missense DCLRE1C variant to TCR beta V- and J-gene trimming. TRBV6-2, TRBV6-3 and some other V segments were excluded as indistinguishable. Data from an earlier analysis indicated that most TCR beta V segments were productive either about 90% or about 30% of the time. Within a later analysis, the majority of CMV-associated TCR beta chains appeared HLA-restricted.

A remark on this clone: The antigen remains undetermined.

This sequence was found in a woman in her thirties or forties in good health and CMV-seronegative. The chain carries TRBV30 and TRBJ2-7; 8 bases fit TRBD1. Material for sequencing was PBMCs. CDR3 coding DNA: TGTGCCTGGAGAGGTACAGGGGGAACTTGGGAGCAGTACTTC. Amino acids: CAWRGTGGTWEQYF.